One and the same sample provided the 16 T cell receptor beta chains below, sequenced in a study of T cells of healthy individuals. TCRdb called the 5' RACE reads again in MiXCR, with one record for every CDR3 protein. This repertoire shows 95,000 to 100,000 distinct CDR3 sequences, 17% found once; its top ten account for under 7.5%. Source of these receptors: a human donor in good health.

V gene TRBV20-1 combines with J gene TRBJ2-3; 7 positions match TRBD2. CDR3 size: 14 residues. The V segment lost 3 bases and the J segment 4 bases; nucleotides outside the gene matches: 7. Germline values: CDR1 DFQATT, CDR2 SNEGSKA (reference sequence). CDR3: CSASGEGGADTQYF. The DNA for the CDR3 is TGCAGTGCTAGCGGTGAGGGAGGGGCAGATACGCAGTATTTT.

The chain combines TRBV2 with TRBJ1-1; D not resolved. V was pared by 6 bases and J by 2 bases, with 13 bases between. The CDR3 length is 14 residues. CDR1 and CDR2 from the germline V gene are SNHLY and FYNNEI. The CDR3 protein is CASRPEMGNTEAFF. The CDR3 coding sequence is TGTGCCAGCAGGCCCGAAATGGGAAACACTGAAGCTTTCTTT. The complete variable domain, with remaining parts taken from reference TRBV2 and TRBJ1-1, reads EPEVTQTPSHQVTQMGQEVILRCVPISNHLYFYWYRQILGQKVEFLVSFYNNEISEKSEIFDDQFSVERPDGSNFTLKIRSTKLEDSAMYFCASRPEMGNTEAFFGQGTRLTVV.

V gene TRBV7-3 combines with J gene TRBJ2-3, with a tentative D call TRBD2 (5 bases). The germline V gene has CDR1 SGHTA and CDR2 FQGTGA. Deletions cut 5 bases from V and 4 bases from J, with 16 bases between. The CDR3 extends over 15 amino acids. In DNA, the CDR3 is TGTGCCAGCAGCCAAGGAGGCGCCCATTCAGATACGCAGTATTTT. The encoded protein is CASSQGGAHSDTQYF.

This clonotype was seen ten or more times. The chain combines TRBV9 with TRBJ2-3, with D tentatively TRBD1 (5 bases). V was clipped by 2 bases and J by 4 bases, with 14 bases between them. The V gene's germline CDR1 is SGDLS and CDR2 YYNGEE. The CDR3 runs 15 residues. CDR3 bases: TGTGCCAGCAGCGTTAAGGGGTCTCTCGCAGATACGCAGTATTTT. Protein: CASSVKGSLADTQYF.

In its sample, this clonotype was seen many times. The chain employs TRBV6-6 and TRBJ1-2, with D possibly TRBD1 on 5 matching bases. Germline V gene sequence: CDR1 MNHNY, CDR2 SVGAGI (reference sequence). V was shortened by 2 bases and J by 7 bases, with 11 bases between the two germline ends. The CDR3 contains 13 residues. This CDR3 is CASSYQGSIGYTF. CDR3 in DNA: TGTGCCAGCAGTTACCAGGGTTCAATTGGCTACACCTTC.

V is TRBV21-1 and J is TRBJ2-5. TRBV21-1 is described as a pseudogene. The CDR3 has 13 residues. The CDR3 region is CASSKSELETQYF. CDR3 DNA: TGTGCCAGCAGCAAGTCTGAGTTAGAGACCCAGTACTTC.

This clonotype has at least ten counts. The chain combines TRBV20-1 with TRBJ2-7; either TRBD1 or TRBD2 may supply D (5 bases each). The CDR3 spans 12 residues. Germline assignment: CDR1 DFQATT and CDR2 SNEGSKA (reference sequence). DNA for the CDR3: TGCAGCAAGGGACCCGACGGGTACGAGCAGTACTTC. This gives the protein CSKGPDGYEQYF.

The V gene is TRBV2, the J gene TRBJ2-7; D is possibly TRBD1 (6 bases). V lost 2 bases and J lost 3, with 11 bases in between. The germline V gene has CDR1 SNHLY and CDR2 FYNNEI. The CDR3 contains 14 residues. The DNA for the CDR3 is TGTGCCAGCAGTGAACGGACAGCCATCTACGAGCAGTACTTC. Translating gives CASSERTAIYEQYF.

The chain has TRBV27 and TRBJ1-5; no clear D gene. The CDR3 totals 14 residues. In germline, CDR1 is MNHEY, CDR2 SMNVEV (reference sequence). V gave up 2 bases and J gave up 3 bases, with 8 bases separating them. CDR3 sequence: CASSLVRDNQPQHF. DNA for the CDR3: TGTGCCAGCAGTTTAGTGAGGGACAATCAGCCCCAGCATTTT.

This clonotype was recorded many times. The CDR3 region is CASRWDIGNTEAFF. The CDR3, as DNA: TGTGCCAGCAGATGGGACATCGGGAACACTGAAGCTTTCTTT. V usage is TRBV6-2 or TRBV6-3 and J usage is TRBJ1-1; D is perhaps TRBD1 (6 bases). Germline V CDR1 and CDR2: MNHEY, SVGEGT. This CDR3 contains 14 residues. V was pared by 6 bases and J by 1 base, with 12 bases between.

Only a few counts were recorded for this clonotype. The chain is built from TRBV7-2 and TRBJ2-1, with no clear D. The CDR3 spans 12 residues. Germline CDR1 and CDR2: SGHTA and FQGNSA. V dropped 1 base and J dropped 6 bases, with 4 bases sitting between them. The CDR3 protein is CASSLDLNEQFF. The CDR3 DNA follows: TGTGCCAGCAGCTTAGACCTCAATGAGCAGTTCTTC.

This clonotype was recorded many times. V gene TRBV7-2 combines with J gene TRBJ1-3, with D uncertain. Germline lookup yields CDR1 SGHTA and CDR2 FQGNSA. There are 16 residues in the CDR3. Deletions cut 1 base from V and 3 bases from J, with 13 bases between. The CDR3 loop is CASSLVRWSGGNTIYF. The CDR3 nucleotides read TGTGCCAGCAGCTTAGTAAGATGGTCTGGTGGAAACACCATATATTTT.

The V call is TRBV3-1, the J call TRBJ2-5; D may be TRBD2 (5 bases). In germline, CDR1 is LGHDT, CDR2 YNNKEL (reference sequence). The germline V and J ends were trimmed by 5 bases and 8 bases, with 15 bases remaining between them. This CDR3 is built from 13 residues. For the CDR3, the DNA is TGTGCCAGCAGCGGCGACGGGGTTGGAACCCAGTACTTC. Residues: CASSGDGVGTQYF.

This sequence joins TRBV29-1 and TRBJ2-5; D is uncertain. In germline, CDR1 is SQVTM, CDR2 ANQGSEA. CDR3 length: 12 amino acids. V was trimmed by 7 bases and J by 1 base, leaving 10 bases between them. The CDR3 here is CSALSPQETQYF. The CDR3 DNA is TGCAGCGCACTCAGCCCCCAAGAGACCCAGTACTTC.

The gene calls are TRBV5-5 and TRBJ2-2; D not resolved. This CDR3 contains 16 residues. Germline V gives CDR1 SGHKS, CDR2 YYEKEE (reference sequence). V was trimmed by 0 bases and J by 2 bases, leaving 11 bases between them. CDR3 DNA sequence: TGTGCCAGCAGCTTGGATTTTGGTGTTAACACCGGGGAGCTGTTTTTT. Translating it yields CASSLDFGVNTGELFF.

This clonotype was observed a handful of times. The rearrangement uses TRBV9 and TRBJ2-5; D is possibly TRBD2 (5 bases). CDR1 is SGDLS, CDR2 YYNGEE, per germline. This CDR3 region has 16 residues. V lost 4 bases and J 5 bases, leaving 21 bases between the germline ends. CDR3 sequence reads: CASSFGLRRGVETQYF. The CDR3 DNA is TGTGCCAGCAGCTTCGGACTGAGGCGTGGAGTGGAGACCCAGTACTTC.